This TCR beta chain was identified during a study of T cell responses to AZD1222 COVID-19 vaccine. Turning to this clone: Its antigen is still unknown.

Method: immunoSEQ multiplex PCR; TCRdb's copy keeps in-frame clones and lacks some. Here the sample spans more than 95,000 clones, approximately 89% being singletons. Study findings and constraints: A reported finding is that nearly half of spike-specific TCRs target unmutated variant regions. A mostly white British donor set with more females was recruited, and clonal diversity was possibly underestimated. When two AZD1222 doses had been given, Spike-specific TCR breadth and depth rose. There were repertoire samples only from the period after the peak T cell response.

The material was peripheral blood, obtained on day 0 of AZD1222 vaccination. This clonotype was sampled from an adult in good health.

The CDR3 sequence is CASSPSRALNTEAFF. DNA of the CDR3: TGTGCCAGCAGTCCATCCAGGGCCCTGAACACTGAAGCTTTCTTT. The V call is TRBV28, the J call TRBJ1-1; maybe TRBD1 (5 bases). The CDR3 contains 15 residues. Trimming took 5 bases from V and 0 from J, leaving 13 bases between them. Germline assignment: CDR1 MDHEN and CDR2 SYDVKM. Based on the CDR3 plus reference TRBV28 and TRBJ1-1, the full variable domain is DVKVTQSSRYLVKRTGEKVFLECVQDMDHENMFWYRQDPGLGLRLIYFSYDVKMKEKGDIPEGYSVSREKKERFSLILESASTNQTSMYLCASSPSRALNTEAFFGQGTRLTVV.